Below, 25 T cell receptor beta chains from the same sample are listed, as sequenced in a study of blood T cells in healthy people across ages. A sample-barcoded 5' primer and a J-beta primer mix were used in a second PCR of about 7 to 12 cycles. TCRdb reprocessed the 5' RACE reads via MiXCR and lists one record per CDR3 protein. The repertoire has about 1.8 million distinct CDR3 sequences, roughly 50% of them found once; the top ten carry 2% to 2.5%. Material for sequencing was blood. The receptors here all came from a woman in her thirties or forties in good health.

This chain connects TRBV6-5 to TRBJ2-1; 9 bases agree with TRBD1. The CDR3 covers 16 residues. J gave up 5 bases and V 6 bases, and 11 bases lay outside the gene matches. Germline CDR1 MNHEY, CDR2 SVGAGI. Written as DNA, the CDR3 is TGTGCCAGCAGACTATGGGGGACAGGGCAGGACAATGAGCAGTTCTTC. It translates to CASRLWGTGQDNEQFF.

The chain recombines TRBV7-2 with TRBJ1-6; D gene unclear. CDR3 length equals 16 residues. CDR1 is SGHTA and CDR2 is FQGNSA in the germline V gene. The V end lost 1 base, the J end lost 0 bases, and 7 bases lay between the germline ends. DNA of the CDR3: TGTGCCAGCAGCTTAGTGCCAGACTCCTATAATTCACCCCTCCACTTT. Translated, it gives CASSLVPDSYNSPLHF. The variable domain in full, with the rest retrieved from reference TRBV7-2 and TRBJ1-6, is GAGVSQSPSNKVTEKGKDVELRCDPISGHTALYWYRQSLGQGLEFLIYFQGNSAPDKSGLPSDRFSAERTGGSVSTLTIQRTQQEDSAVYLCASSLVPDSYNSPLHFGNGTRLTVT.

This sequence joins TRBV7-2 and TRBJ1-6, with D perhaps TRBD1 (5 bases). Between the trimmed V and J ends, which lost 5 bases and 7 bases, there was a span of 21 bases. Germline-derived CDR1 and CDR2 are SGHTA and FQGNSA. The CDR3 sequence is 17 residues long. CDR3 protein: CASSVDAGAQLNSPLHF. The CDR3 DNA reads TGTGCCAGCAGCGTCGACGCCGGGGCCCAGCTGAATTCACCCCTCCACTTT.

This clonotype showed up just a few times. The chain has TRBV9 and TRBJ1-2; 7 positions match TRBD1. The germline V gene encodes CDR1 SGDLS and CDR2 YYNGEE. V lost 3 bases to trimming and J lost 8 bases; unmatched junction nucleotides: 13. The CDR3 runs 15 residues. CDR3 protein: CASSAFGPGGRGYTF. The CDR3 region has the DNA TGTGCCAGCAGCGCGTTTGGTCCAGGGGGGAGAGGCTACACCTTC. Full variable domain (missing parts from reference TRBV9 and TRBJ1-2): DSGVTQTPKHLITATGQRVTLRCSPRSGDLSVYWYQQSLDQGLQFLIQYYNGEERAKGNILERFSAQQFPDLHSELNLSSLELGDSALYFCASSAFGPGGRGYTFGSGTRLTVV.

This clonotype was seen only a few times. The J gene is TRBJ2-3, the V gene TRBV6-5; D is unresolved. CDR3 length equals 17 residues. V lost 0 bases to trimming and J lost 1 base, with 14 bases between them. Germline V gene data show CDR1 as MNHEY and CDR2 as SVGAGI. The CDR3 bases are TGTGCCAGCAGTTACTCCCCCCTACCTCGCGGCACAGATACGCAGTATTTT. The encoded protein is CASSYSPLPRGTDTQYF.

V is TRBV6-5 and J is TRBJ2-7; perhaps TRBD2 as D (5 bases). This CDR3 region has 15 residues. Trimming pared 7 bases from V and 0 bases from J, leaving 16 bases between. CDR1 is MNHEY, CDR2 SVGAGI, per germline. CDR3 amino acids: CASKTGSHSSYEQYF. CDR3 DNA: TGTGCCAGCAAAACGGGGAGTCACAGCTCCTACGAGCAGTACTTC.

The J gene is TRBJ1-2, the V gene TRBV7-2, with D maybe TRBD1 (5 bases). Germline loops: CDR1 SGHTA, CDR2 FQGNSA. The CDR3 consists of 15 residues. The V end lost 4 bases, the J end lost 8 bases, and 20 bases lay between the germline ends. The DNA of the CDR3 is TGTGCCAGCAGCTGGCCCCAGGGTCTCACTTTCGGCTACACCTTC. It translates to CASSWPQGLTFGYTF.

The CDR3 reads CASSLRDRYLETQYF. The DNA for the CDR3 is TGCGCCAGCAGCCTAAGGGACAGATATTTGGAGACCCAGTACTTC. J is TRBJ2-5 and V is TRBV5-1, with 7 bases identical to TRBD1. Germline V gives CDR1 SGHRS, CDR2 YFSETQ. The CDR3 loop spans 15 amino acids. The V segment lost 4 bases and the J segment 5 bases; nucleotides outside the gene matches: 11.

A note on this clonotype: The junction differs from germline at one of its ends, possibly a read error. V and J are TRBV4-3 and TRBJ2-7, with D possibly TRBD1 on 5 matching bases. This CDR3 spans 15 amino acids. The V gene's germline CDR1 is LGHNA and CDR2 YSLEER. CDR3 sequence: CASCQDLQVAYEQYF. CDR3 in DNA: TGCGCCAGCTGCCAAGATTTACAGGTAGCCTACGAGCAGTACTTC.

This clonotype was seen more than once but under ten times. The rearrangement joins TRBV2 to TRBJ1-6, with unresolved D. Germline-derived CDR1 and CDR2 are SNHLY and FYNNEI. V was pared by 5 bases and J by 7 bases, with 6 bases between. This CDR3 contains 12 residues. The CDR3 spells CASSQFNSPLHF. In DNA form, the CDR3 reads TGTGCCAGCAGTCAATTCAATTCACCCCTCCACTTT. Complete variable domain (other parts from reference TRBV2 and TRBJ1-6): EPEVTQTPSHQVTQMGQEVILRCVPISNHLYFYWYRQILGQKVEFLVSFYNNEISEKSEIFDDQFSVERPDGSNFTLKIRSTKLEDSAMYFCASSQFNSPLHFGNGTRLTVT.

J is TRBJ1-5 and V is TRBV12-3 or TRBV12-4; perhaps TRBD1 as D (5 bases). This CDR3 has 14 amino acids. With 7 bases removed from V and 4 bases from J, the gap between germline ends came to 14 bases. Here the CDR3 reads CASNLGGNNQPQHF. CDR3 DNA: TGTGCCAGCAACCTTGGGGGGAATAATCAGCCCCAGCATTTT.

The J gene is TRBJ2-6, the V gene TRBV20-1; D call uncertain. CDR1 is DFQATT and CDR2 is SNEGSKA in the germline V gene (reference sequence). CDR3 length: 13 residues. V lost 4 bases and J 2 bases, leaving 6 bases between the germline ends. CDR3 coding DNA: TGCAGTGCTAAGGGCCCTGGGGCCAACGTCCTGACTTTC. Translating it yields CSAKGPGANVLTF.

The chain uses TRBV5-1 and TRBJ2-3; TRBD2 is a possible D gene (5 bases). The CDR3 is 16 amino acids. The V end was cut by 3 bases, the J end by 2 bases, with 16 bases between. Germline CDR1 reads SGHRS; CDR2 reads YFSETQ. CDR3 nucleotides: TGCGCCAGCAGCTGGGCCCCAAGCGGTCACACAGATACGCAGTATTTT. This sequence encodes CASSWAPSGHTDTQYF.

This clonotype was counted a few times. The rearrangement uses TRBV7-2 and TRBJ2-5; possible D gene TRBD1, 5 bases. This CDR3 is built from 15 residues. The V gene's germline CDR1 is SGHTA and CDR2 FQGNSA. V was pared by 5 bases and J by 4 bases, with 17 bases between. The CDR3 is CASSHRTAGVETQYF. Here the CDR3 DNA reads TGTGCCAGCAGCCACAGGACGGCAGGAGTAGAGACCCAGTACTTC. Looking up the rest from reference TRBV7-2 and TRBJ2-5 gives the full variable domain: GAGVSQSPSNKVTEKGKDVELRCDPISGHTALYWYRQSLGQGLEFLIYFQGNSAPDKSGLPSDRFSAERTGGSVSTLTIQRTQQEDSAVYLCASSHRTAGVETQYFGPGTRLLVL.

The gene calls are TRBV6-5 and TRBJ2-3; TRBD2 is a possible D gene (7 bases). The V gene's germline CDR1 is MNHEY and CDR2 SVGAGI. Trimming shortened V by 6 bases and J by 7 bases, and 14 bases separated the two germline ends. CDR3 length: 13 residues. CDR3: CASSQRGGYTQYF. CDR3 nucleotide sequence: TGTGCCAGCAGCCAGAGGGGGGGATATACGCAGTATTTT.

The chain joins TRBV7-2 to TRBJ2-4; 7 bases map to TRBD1. Germline V lookup: CDR1 SGHTA, CDR2 FQGNSA. The junction had 14 bases not matched to a gene; V was cut back by 2 bases and J by 13 bases. The CDR3 has 15 residues. The CDR3 nucleotides read TGTGCCAGCAGCTTAAGTGGTCACAGGGGTGAGGAGCAGTACTTC. This translates into CASSLSGHRGEEQYF. Looking up the rest from reference TRBV7-2 and TRBJ2-4 gives the full variable domain: GAGVSQSPSNKVTEKGKDVELRCDPISGHTALYWYRQSLGQGLEFLIYFQGNSAPDKSGLPSDRFSAERTGGSVSTLTIQRTQQEDSAVYLCASSLSGHRGEEQYFGAGTRLSVL.

In this sample, this clonotype turned up a few times. The chain is built from TRBV5-5 and TRBJ2-7; either TRBD1 or TRBD2 may supply D (5 bases each). V lost 4 bases and J 0 bases, leaving 17 bases between the germline ends. Germline V gives CDR1 SGHKS, CDR2 YYEKEE (reference sequence). CDR3 length: 16 amino acids. CDR3 nucleotides: TGTGCCAGCAGCGTGGGACCGACCTCTATCTCCTACGAGCAGTACTTC. Amino acids: CASSVGPTSISYEQYF.

This chain uses TRBV3-1 with TRBJ1-2, with 12 positions matching TRBD1. This CDR3 is built from 16 residues. J lost 4 bases, V lost 1 base, and 4 bases had no gene match. Per germline, CDR1 LGHDT and CDR2 YNNKEL (reference sequence). As DNA, the CDR3 is TGTGCCAGCAGCCAAGCCGGGACAGGGGGCGTCTATGGCTACACCTTC. Its protein product is CASSQAGTGGVYGYTF.

V is TRBV4-3 and J is TRBJ1-2; D gene ambiguous. CDR3 length equals 14 residues. V was pared by 3 bases and J by 3 bases, with 11 bases between. Germline V gene lookup returns CDR1 LGHNA and CDR2 YSLEER. In nucleotides, the CDR3 is TGCGCCAGCAGCCATTCCCAAGGGTACTATGGCTACACCTTC. This translates into CASSHSQGYYGYTF.

The CDR3 reads CASRWQGLRGDTQYF. In DNA, the CDR3 is TGTGCCAGCAGGTGGCAGGGGCTACGAGGAGATACGCAGTATTTT. The rearrangement uses TRBV2 and TRBJ2-3; D might be TRBD1 (6 bases). Germline V gene sequence: CDR1 SNHLY, CDR2 FYNNEI. The CDR3 sequence is 15 residues long. Trimming shortened V by 6 bases and J by 5 bases, and 18 bases separated the two germline ends.

This chain joins TRBV24-1 and TRBJ2-1; 9 nucleotides match TRBD1. The closer fit of TRBJ2-7 to the DNA end suggests the J call may be wrong. Germline-derived CDR1 and CDR2 are KGHDR and SFDVKD. CDR3 length equals 16 residues. The CDR3 bases are TGTGCCACCAGTGATTTAACAGGGGGCTCCTACAATGAGCAGTACTTC. Its translation: CATSDLTGGSYNEQYF.

CDR3: CASSYPTGGIQETQYF. DNA of the CDR3: TGTGCCAGCAGTTACCCCACAGGGGGAATACAGGAGACCCAGTACTTC. The V gene is TRBV6-2 or TRBV6-3, the J gene TRBJ2-5; 8 nucleotides agree with TRBD1. From germline, CDR1 is MNHEY and CDR2 SVGEGT. The CDR3 totals 16 residues. The trim removed 2 bases at V and 5 bases at J, leaving 10 bases unmatched.

This clonotype was seen only a few times. The chain recombines TRBV6-6 with TRBJ2-3, with TRBD2 identical over 10 bases. CDR1 MNHNY and CDR2 SVGAGI come from the germline V gene (reference sequence). The CDR3 extends over 15 amino acids. With 3 bases clipped from V and 9 bases from J, the junction kept 9 bases outside the gene matches. For the CDR3, the DNA is TGTGCCAGCAGTTATGGGACTAGCGTTGGTGGCACGCAGTATTTT. It yields the protein CASSYGTSVGGTQYF.

The CDR3 sequence: CASRVQGIRGEQYF. The CDR3 coding sequence is TGTGCCAGCAGGGTCCAGGGTATAAGGGGAGAGCAGTACTTC. The chain has TRBV6-1 and TRBJ2-5; D tentatively fits TRBD1 or TRBD2 (5 bases each). V was shortened by 6 bases and J by 11 bases, with 22 bases between the two germline ends. The CDR3 contains 14 residues. Looked up from germline, CDR1 is MNHNS and CDR2 is SASEGT.

The CDR3 loop reads CSANQGAYNYGYTF. CDR3 sequence (DNA): TGCAGTGCTAACCAGGGGGCGTATAACTATGGCTACACCTTC. V gene TRBV20-1 combines with J gene TRBJ1-2; 8 bases line up with TRBD1. From germline, CDR1 is DFQATT and CDR2 SNEGSKA (reference sequence). V was pared by 4 bases and J by 1 base, with 5 bases of the junction left unmatched. This CDR3 has 14 amino acids.